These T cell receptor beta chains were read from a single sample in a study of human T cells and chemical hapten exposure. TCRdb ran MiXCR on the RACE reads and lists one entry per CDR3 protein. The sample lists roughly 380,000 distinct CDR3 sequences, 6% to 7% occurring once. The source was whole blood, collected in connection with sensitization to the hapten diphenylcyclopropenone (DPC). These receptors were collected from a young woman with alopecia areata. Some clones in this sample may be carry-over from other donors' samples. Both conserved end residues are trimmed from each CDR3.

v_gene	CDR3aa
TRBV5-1	ASSLMLGEETQY
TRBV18	ASSPGGRSTEAF
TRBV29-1	SVTSSDEQY
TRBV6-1	ASRPGYLNEKLF
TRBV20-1	SATPEVSTDTQY
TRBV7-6	ASSEHRGFGEKLF
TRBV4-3	ASSQDGQGPYEQY
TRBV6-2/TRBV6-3	ASGTDRGGTEAF
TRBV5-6	ASSLGLSAYEQY
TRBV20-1	SARGTRNTEAF
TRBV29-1	SVNLVGGATDTQY
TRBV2	ASSEGLETYEQY
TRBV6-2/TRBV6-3	ASSYPFRGRNTEAF
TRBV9	ASSGYVSGANVLT
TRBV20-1	SARDNRGSYNSPLH
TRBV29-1	SVVAASGNTIY
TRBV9	ASSLTDRGGYGYT
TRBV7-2	ASSWAEKNSPLH
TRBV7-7	ASSLTTVSYNEQF
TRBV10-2	ASSGRRYGYT
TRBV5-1	ASSLTPTVMNTEAF
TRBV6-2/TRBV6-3	ASGPTTEVVEQY
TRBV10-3	AISEPGLVSNEQF
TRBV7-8	ASSLRDRPNSPLH
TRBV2	ASSAQGTGNTIY
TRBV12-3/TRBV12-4	ASRPQAGHQPQH
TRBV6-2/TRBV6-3	ASSYSHSGVYGYT
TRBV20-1	SAPRRAGEAF
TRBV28	ASRYTGEWTDTQY
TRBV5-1	ASRRVTDTQY
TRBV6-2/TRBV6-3	ASSRTVSEQF
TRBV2	ASLNQGSYEQY
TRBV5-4	ASSGVGGGEESPLH
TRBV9	ASSEQELAGGETQY
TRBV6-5	ASSYSSAFAGGRNNEQF
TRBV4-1	ASRPVNQKVSTGELF
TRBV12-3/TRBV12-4	ASSQPNWPQH
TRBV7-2	ASSAGTGINEQY
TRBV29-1	SVRQGARGTEAF
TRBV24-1	ATSDSSGANVLT
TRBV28	ASSLDQQGVIIADTQY
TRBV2	ASGSEGYEQY
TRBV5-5	ASSLFDTGQTVAGANVLT
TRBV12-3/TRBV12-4	ASSVTGRGGNEQF
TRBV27	ASSLFPGQPGAF
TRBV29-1	SALRLDTQY
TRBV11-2	ASSHMTSGGAGTDTQY
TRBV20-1	SARTGTQNQPQH
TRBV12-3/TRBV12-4	ASSLGVPYNEQF
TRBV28	ASSAYRGEIGAF
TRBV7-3	ASSATFGTQY
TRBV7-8	ASSRGRTGQETQY
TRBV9	ASSVADVSQDTQY
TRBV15	ATSRDYPSGELF
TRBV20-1	SAPDSYEQY
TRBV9	ASSAGQNGGYT
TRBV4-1	ASSRWTGRNTEAF
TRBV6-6	ASSYSDDEGSPLH
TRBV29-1	SVRGGGWISGANVLT
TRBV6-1	ASSEGLGDKQY